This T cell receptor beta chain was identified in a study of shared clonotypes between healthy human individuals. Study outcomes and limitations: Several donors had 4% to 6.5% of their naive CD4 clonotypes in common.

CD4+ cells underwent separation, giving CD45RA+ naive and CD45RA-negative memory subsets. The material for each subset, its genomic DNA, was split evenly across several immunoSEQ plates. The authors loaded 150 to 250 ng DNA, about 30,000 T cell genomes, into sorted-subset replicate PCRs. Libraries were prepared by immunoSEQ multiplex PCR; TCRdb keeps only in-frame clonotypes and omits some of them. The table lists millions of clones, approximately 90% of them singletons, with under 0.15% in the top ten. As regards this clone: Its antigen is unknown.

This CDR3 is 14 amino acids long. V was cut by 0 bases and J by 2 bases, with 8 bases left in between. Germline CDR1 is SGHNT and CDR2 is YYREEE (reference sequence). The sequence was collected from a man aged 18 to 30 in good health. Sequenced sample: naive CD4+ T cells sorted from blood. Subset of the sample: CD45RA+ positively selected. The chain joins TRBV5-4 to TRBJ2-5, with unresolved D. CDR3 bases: TGTGCCAGCAGCTTGGCGGCCCGACAAGAGACCCAGTACTTC. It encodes CASSLAARQETQYF.